The 16 T cell receptor beta chains listed next were all sequenced from one sample in a study of beta chain features in type 1 diabetes. Broader study findings: There was a moderate but significant shortening of TCRB CDR3s in all four CD4+ subsets of Type 1 diabetes patients.

All of the isolated RNA was reverse transcribed, so expressed TCRB transcripts were sequenced. Sequencing was performed with immunoSEQ multiplex PCR; in TCRdb, only in-frame clones are kept and a portion is missing. The table records 100,000 to 150,000 clones, 16% of them present only once. Antigens of these TCRs are unknown. The sample consisted of central memory CD4+ T cells from blood. These receptors all come from a man aged 30 to 45 with type 1 diabetes.

In this sample, this clone turned up a few times. The rearrangement links TRBV5-1 to TRBJ2-5, with 8 positions matching TRBD1. The CDR3 consists of 15 residues. Trimming removed 0 bases from V and 6 bases from J; junction bases left unmatched: 7. Germline V gene data show CDR1 as SGHRS and CDR2 as YFSETQ. The CDR3 nucleotides are TGCGCCAGCAGCTTGGGTTCAGGGGGCGCGAAGACCCAGTACTTC. As protein: CASSLGSGGAKTQYF.

J is TRBJ1-2 and V is TRBV4-3; maybe TRBD1 (5 bases). Germline CDR1 is LGHNA and CDR2 is YSLEER. This CDR3 is 16 amino acids long. Deletions cut 1 base from V and 8 bases from J, with 20 bases between. DNA for the CDR3: TGCGCCAGCAGCCAAGGGGGCAACAACCGGGGAGGCGGCTACACCTTC. Encoded protein: CASSQGGNNRGGGYTF.

The chain links TRBV25-1 to TRBJ2-3; unclear D gene. CDR1 and CDR2 (germline): MGHDK, SYGVNS. This CDR3 region has 13 residues. V dropped 4 bases and J dropped 0 bases, with 5 bases sitting between them. This CDR3 reads CASSGQSTDTQYF. The CDR3 nucleotides are TGTGCCAGCAGTGGGCAGAGCACAGATACGCAGTATTTT.

About this clone itself: The identical CDR3 is also encoded by other nucleotide sequences in the sample. The chain links TRBV6-5 to TRBJ2-7, with D hard to call. CDR1 and CDR2 from the germline V gene are MNHEY and SVGAGI. The CDR3 length is 11 residues. V lost 0 bases and J lost 6, with 3 bases in between. CDR3 nucleotides: TGTGCCAGCAGTTACTCGGGCGAGCAGTACTTC. This encodes CASSYSGEQYF.

This sequence joins TRBV25-1 and TRBJ1-2, with TRBD1 identical over 7 bases. Germline V gene data show CDR1 as MGHDK and CDR2 as SYGVNS. The CDR3 consists of 15 residues. V was pared by 1 base and J by 6 bases, with 8 bases of the junction left unmatched. CDR3 loop: CASSESGRGVNGYTF. The DNA of the CDR3 is TGTGCCAGCAGTGAATCAGGCAGGGGGGTCAATGGCTACACCTTC.

This clone was observed a few times. V gene TRBV6-5 combines with J gene TRBJ1-2; TRBD1 might be the D (5 bases). The length of the CDR3 is 14 residues. The V gene lost 2 bases and the J gene lost 0 bases, with 7 bases spanning the gap. Germline CDR1 and CDR2: MNHEY and SVGAGI. The CDR3 coding sequence is TGTGCCAGCAGTTACGCAGGGACTAACTATGGCTACACCTTC. This translates into CASSYAGTNYGYTF.

Ten or more counts support this clone. J is TRBJ2-3 and V is TRBV10-3; 7 bases fit TRBD1. The V gene's germline CDR1 is ENHRY and CDR2 SYGVKD. The V segment lost 7 bases and the J segment 1 base; nucleotides outside the gene matches: 5. This CDR3 comprises 14 residues. The CDR3 region has the DNA TGTGCCATCACGAGACAGGGCGGCACAGATACGCAGTATTTT. Translation gives CAITRQGGTDTQYF.

The genes are TRBV7-2 and TRBJ2-1; D unresolved. Trimming shortened V by 0 bases and J by 7 bases, and 10 bases separated the two germline ends. Germline CDR1 SGHTA, CDR2 FQGNSA. CDR3 length: 14 residues. The chain's CDR3 is CASSLAAVMNEQFF. In nucleotides, the CDR3 is TGTGCCAGCAGCTTAGCGGCGGTTATGAATGAGCAGTTCTTC.

The V call is TRBV11-2, the J call TRBJ2-3; 7 positions match TRBD2. V shed 1 base and J 3 bases; nucleotides not matched to a gene: 7. CDR1 SGHAT and CDR2 FQNNGV come from the germline V gene. This CDR3 has 16 residues. The CDR3 region is CASSLVLGGLTDTQYF. CDR3 nucleotides: TGTGCCAGCAGCTTAGTTCTTGGGGGACTAACAGATACGCAGTATTTT.

This clone was recorded a few times. As DNA, the CDR3 is TGTGCCAGCTCACCACAGCAGGGGGCGAACACCGGGGAGCTGTTTTTT. Translating it yields CASSPQQGANTGELFF. This chain uses TRBV18 with TRBJ2-2, with 7 positions matching TRBD1. With V trimmed by 1 base and J by 0 bases, 2 bases remained unmatched. The CDR3 totals 16 residues. The germline V gene has CDR1 KGHSH and CDR2 LQKENI.

The chain joins TRBV2 to TRBJ2-5; D ambiguous. CDR1 is SNHLY, CDR2 FYNNEI, per germline. Trimming left V 6 bases short and J 2 bases short, with 10 bases between. The length of the CDR3 is 13 residues. CDR3 DNA: TGTGCCAGCAGCGCTATTGCTCAAGAGACCCAGTACTTC. This codes for CASSAIAQETQYF.

V usage is TRBV7-6 and J usage is TRBJ2-7; TRBD1 matches 8 bases. This CDR3 is 15 amino acids long. Per germline, CDR1 SGHVS and CDR2 FNYEAQ. The J segment lost 6 bases and the V segment lost 2 bases, leaving 9 bases of the junction unmatched. CDR3 region: CASSLTNRGLTEQYF. CDR3 bases: TGTGCCAGCAGCTTAACGAACAGGGGGTTGACCGAGCAGTACTTC.

The chain combines TRBV4-2 with TRBJ2-1; tentative D call: TRBD2 (6 bases). Germline CDR1 is LGHNA and CDR2 is YNFKEQ. The CDR3 has 16 residues. V lost 0 bases and J 3 bases, leaving 12 bases between the germline ends. As DNA, the CDR3 is TGTGCCAGCAGCCAAGATCCGGAGGGAGTCTACAATGAGCAGTTCTTC. It encodes CASSQDPEGVYNEQFF.

This clone has only a few counts. A read error may be the cause here, since a much bigger clone is one base away. Other DNA sequences in this sample translate to the same CDR3. The chain uses TRBV9 and TRBJ1-5; 11 bases line up with TRBD1. V lost 3 bases, J lost 7 bases, and 6 bases stayed unmatched. CDR1 is SGDLS and CDR2 is YYNGEE in the germline V gene. The CDR3 totals 15 residues. The CDR3 DNA reads as TGTGCCAGCAGCGGAGGACAGGGGGCCGGGCAGCCCCAGCATTTT. It yields the protein CASSGGQGAGQPQHF.

The genes are TRBV2 and TRBJ1-5; D is uncertain. From germline, CDR1 is SNHLY and CDR2 FYNNEI. Trimming took off 1 base at V and 7 bases at J, with 11 bases between the two ends. This CDR3 is built from 14 residues. In DNA, the CDR3 is TGTGCCAGCAGTGAAGTGCGTCTGGGGCAGCCCCAGCATTTT. Its protein product is CASSEVRLGQPQHF. Full variable domain (rest looked up from reference TRBV2 and TRBJ1-5): EPEVTQTPSHQVTQMGQEVILRCVPISNHLYFYWYRQILGQKVEFLVSFYNNEISEKSEIFDDQFSVERPDGSNFTLKIRSTKLEDSAMYFCASSEVRLGQPQHFGDGTRLSIL.

This clone occurred many times. The rearrangement joins TRBV2 to TRBJ2-7; no clear D. The CDR3 is 13 residues long. Germline values: CDR1 SNHLY, CDR2 FYNNEI. Trimming shortened V by 6 bases and J by 5 bases, and 14 bases separated the two germline ends. CDR3 nucleotides: TGTGCCAGCAGCCAACCTTTCGAGAACGAGCAGTACTTC. This gives the protein CASSQPFENEQYF. The full variable domain, its missing parts supplied by reference TRBV2 and TRBJ2-7, is EPEVTQTPSHQVTQMGQEVILRCVPISNHLYFYWYRQILGQKVEFLVSFYNNEISEKSEIFDDQFSVERPDGSNFTLKIRSTKLEDSAMYFCASSQPFENEQYFGPGTRLTVT.